What follows are 21 T cell receptor beta chains derived from one specimen sequenced in a study of blood T cells in healthy people across ages. The authors ran a second PCR of about 6 to 12 cycles using a sample-barcoded 5' primer and a J-beta primer mix. MiXCR was run by TCRdb on the 5' RACE reads, yielding one entry per CDR3 protein. The data contain 1 million or so distinct CDR3 sequences, 45% of them seen just once; the ten biggest clones take up under 20%. Sequencing was carried out using blood. The receptor source for this set is a woman in her sixties or seventies in good health.

This clonotype was detected a few times. The rearrangement uses TRBV7-8 and TRBJ2-7, with 10 bases identical to TRBD2. With 5 bases clipped from V and 3 bases from J, the junction kept 7 bases outside the gene matches. CDR1 and CDR2 from the germline V gene are SGHVS and FQNEAQ. This CDR3 is built from 15 residues. CDR3 coding DNA: TGTGCCAGCAGCGCGAGGACTAGCGGCTACTACGAGCAGTACTTC. Its protein product is CASSARTSGYYEQYF. Drawing the rest from reference TRBV7-8 and TRBJ2-7, the complete variable domain is GAGVSQSPRYKVAKRGQDVALRCDPISGHVSLFWYQQALGQGPEFLTYFQNEAQLDKSGLPSDRFFAERPEGSVSTLKIQRTQQEDSAVYLCASSARTSGYYEQYFGPGTRLTVT.

The chain combines TRBV6-5 with TRBJ2-3; a weak D match, TRBD1 (5 bases). The CDR3 length is 13 residues. V was clipped by 7 bases and J by 9 bases, with 17 bases between them. Germline values: CDR1 MNHEY, CDR2 SVGAGI. Written as DNA, the CDR3 is TGTGCCAGCATTGTGGGGCTGCAGGCAACGCAGTATTTT. Translating it yields CASIVGLQATQYF.

The genes are TRBV20-1 and TRBJ1-1, with no clear D. CDR1 and CDR2 (germline): DFQATT, SNEGSKA (reference sequence). The V and J ends lost 1 base and 6 bases respectively, with 15 bases between them. CDR3 length equals 14 residues. The CDR3 coding sequence is TGCAGTGCTAGAGGGGAGGTGTTCGTCGCTGAAGCTTTCTTT. Protein product: CSARGEVFVAEAFF.

Many counts were recorded for this clonotype. The V and J genes are TRBV12-3 or TRBV12-4 and TRBJ2-5; maybe TRBD1 (5 bases). CDR3 length: 14 amino acids. The V end was cut by 5 bases, the J end by 5 bases, with 15 bases between. In nucleotides, the CDR3 is TGTGCCAGCAGTCTATCCGGGCCAGGGGAGACCCAGTACTTC. Its translation is CASSLSGPGETQYF.

This chain joins TRBV2 and TRBJ2-4; 15 nucleotides match TRBD2. The better agreement between TRBJ2-7 and the DNA end casts doubt on the J call. Germline V lookup: CDR1 SNHLY, CDR2 FYNNEI. The CDR3 spans 13 residues. The CDR3 region has the DNA TGTGCCAGAGGGACTAGCGGGAGGTACGAGCAGTACTTC. As protein: CARGTSGRYEQYF.

The chain couples TRBV27 to TRBJ1-5; TRBD1 might be the D (6 bases). V shed 6 bases and J shed 3 bases, with 12 bases lying between them. The CDR3 is made up of 14 amino acids. CDR1 and CDR2 (germline): MNHEY, SMNVEV (reference sequence). The CDR3 region is CASRSGQPNQPQHF. CDR3 nucleotides: TGTGCCAGCAGATCCGGACAGCCCAATCAGCCCCAGCATTTT.

This clonotype was picked up many times. The genes are TRBV11-2 and TRBJ2-1, with D perhaps matching TRBD2 (6 bases). Trimming shortened V by 2 bases and J by 8 bases, and 13 bases separated the two germline ends. CDR3 size: 14 residues. Germline assignment: CDR1 SGHAT and CDR2 FQNNGV. The chain's CDR3 is CASSLILGGHEQFF. The CDR3 bases are TGTGCCAGCAGCTTAATTCTCGGGGGTCATGAGCAGTTCTTC.

This clonotype was counted only a few times. The rearrangement links TRBV5-1 to TRBJ2-3; possible D gene TRBD1, 5 bases. Trimming took 0 bases from V and 2 from J, leaving 7 bases between them. CDR3 length equals 14 residues. Germline values: CDR1 SGHRS, CDR2 YFSETQ. The CDR3 reads CASSLVQDTDTQYF. CDR3 bases: TGCGCCAGCAGCTTGGTACAGGACACAGATACGCAGTATTTT. Full variable domain (outside the CDR3, taken from reference TRBV5-1 and TRBJ2-3): KAGVTQTPRYLIKTRGQQVTLSCSPISGHRSVSWYQQTPGQGLQFLFEYFSETQRNKGNFPGRFSGRQFSNSRSEMNVSTLELGDSALYLCASSLVQDTDTQYFGPGTRLTVL.

This rearrangement joins TRBV30 to TRBJ2-4; no clear D gene. The DNA end is a closer match to TRBJ2-7, so the J assignment may be wrong. Germline V gene sequence: CDR1 GTSNPN, CDR2 SVGIG (reference sequence). The CDR3 covers 14 residues. CDR3 nucleotides: TGTGCCCCACCAATGTTAGCCCCCCGCTACGAGCAGTACTTC. It is translated as CAPPMLAPRYEQYF.

The CDR3 here is CASSLNRETGNTEAFF. DNA of the CDR3: TGTGCCAGCAGTTTAAACAGGGAGACGGGGAACACTGAAGCTTTCTTT. The V and J genes are TRBV28 and TRBJ1-1; TRBD1 is a possible D gene (6 bases). Deletions cut 2 bases from V and 1 base from J, with 14 bases between. Germline V gene data show CDR1 as MDHEN and CDR2 as SYDVKM. This CDR3 spans 16 amino acids.

The chain uses TRBV18 and TRBJ1-2, with D unclear. CDR1 KGHSH and CDR2 LQKENI come from the germline V gene. The germline V and J ends were trimmed by 6 bases and 5 bases, with 16 bases remaining between them. The CDR3 runs to 14 residues. The CDR3: CASSGPPIEYGYTF. The CDR3 coding sequence is TGTGCCAGCTCCGGGCCCCCAATCGAGTATGGCTACACCTTC.

This clonotype was picked up many times. The J gene is TRBJ2-3, the V gene TRBV25-1; D call uncertain. The V end was cut by 4 bases, the J end by 0 bases, with 5 bases between. CDR1 is MGHDK and CDR2 is SYGVNS in the germline V gene. The length of the CDR3 is 13 residues. CDR3 residues: CASSVISTDTQYF. The CDR3 DNA follows: TGTGCCAGCAGTGTGATTAGCACAGATACGCAGTATTTT.

This chain joins TRBV27 and TRBJ2-7; 14 positions match TRBD2. The J segment lost 2 bases and the V segment lost 2 bases, leaving 2 bases of the junction unmatched. The CDR3 is made up of 16 amino acids. The V gene's germline CDR1 is MNHEY and CDR2 SMNVEV (reference sequence). CDR3 protein: CASSLGTSGGPYEQYF. The CDR3 nucleotides are TGTGCCAGCAGTTTAGGGACTAGCGGGGGCCCCTACGAGCAGTACTTC.

The chain uses TRBV7-9 and TRBJ2-7; 7 bases align to TRBD2. Germline CDR1 reads SEHNR; CDR2 reads FQNEAQ (reference sequence). There are 13 residues in the CDR3. With 5 bases clipped from V and 6 bases from J, the junction kept 7 bases outside the gene matches. CDR3 in amino acids: CASSTGLVIEQYF. The CDR3 nucleotides are TGTGCCAGCAGCACCGGACTAGTAATCGAGCAGTACTTC. The full variable domain, its missing parts supplied by reference TRBV7-9 and TRBJ2-7, is DTGVSQNPRHKITKRGQNVTFRCDPISEHNRLYWYRQTLGQGPEFLTYFQNEAQLEKSRLLSDRFSAERPKGSFSTLEIQRTEQGDSAMYLCASSTGLVIEQYFGPGTRLTVT.

The V call is TRBV27, the J call TRBJ2-5; TRBD2 matches at 8 bases. Trimming at V came to 8 bases and at J to 11 bases, leaving 10 bases not matched to a gene. Per the germline V gene, CDR1 is MNHEY and CDR2 is SMNVEV (reference sequence). CDR3 length: 12 amino acids. In nucleotides, the CDR3 is TGTGCCAGCGCCCGGGGGGGCAATGAGCAGTACTTC. Its translation: CASARGGNEQYF.

This clonotype was observed a handful of times. J is TRBJ1-1 and V is TRBV29-1; a possible D gene is TRBD1 (5 bases). The CDR3 length is 11 residues. From germline, CDR1 is SQVTM and CDR2 ANQGSEA. Trimming cost V 4 bases and J 3 bases, with 6 bases left between them. CDR3: CSVGRDTEAFF. In DNA form, the CDR3 reads TGCAGCGTTGGCAGGGACACTGAAGCTTTCTTT.

J is TRBJ1-1 and V is TRBV6-2 or TRBV6-3; no clear D gene. This CDR3 has 12 residues. Germline V CDR1 and CDR2: MNHEY, SVGEGT. Deletions cut 6 bases from V and 5 bases from J, with 10 bases between. The CDR3 nucleotides read TGTGCCAGCAGCCGGGGTCTTACTGAAGCTTTCTTT. Protein: CASSRGLTEAFF.

The chain combines TRBV7-2 with TRBJ1-1; 7 nucleotides align to TRBD1. CDR3 length: 14 amino acids. J lost 5 bases, V lost 5 bases, and 8 bases had no gene match. The germline CDR1 and CDR2 sequences are SGHTA and FQGNSA. CDR3 DNA: TGTGCCAGCAGCAAAAACAGGGGTTGGACTGAAGCTTTCTTT. Translated, it gives CASSKNRGWTEAFF.

The sample holds many counts of this clonotype. The chain couples TRBV12-3 or TRBV12-4 to TRBJ2-7; the match to TRBD1 covers 7 bases. The CDR3 is 11 residues long. V gave up 5 bases and J gave up 6 bases; unmatched junction bases: 1. The CDR3 sequence is CASSAGGEQYF. The CDR3 DNA follows: TGTGCCAGCAGTGCAGGGGGCGAGCAGTACTTC.

The chain is built from TRBV5-1 and TRBJ2-3; 13 bases match TRBD2. The J segment lost 2 bases and the V segment lost 3 bases, leaving 9 bases of the junction unmatched. CDR3 length: 18 amino acids. Germline CDR1 is SGHRS and CDR2 is YFSETQ. CDR3: CASSYQPTSGRATDTQYF. CDR3 DNA: TGCGCCAGCAGCTACCAGCCTACTAGCGGGAGGGCCACAGATACGCAGTATTTT.

Worth noting for this clonotype: Germline and junction disagree at one end, which may indicate a read error. The CDR3 spells CASNQEGHGGRPNEQFF. The DNA for the CDR3 is TGCGCCAGCAACCAAGAGGGTCACGGCGGGAGACCAAATGAGCAGTTCTTC. The chain recombines TRBV4-1 with TRBJ2-1; 7 positions agree with TRBD2. Germline CDR1 reads MGHRA; CDR2 reads YSYEKL. The CDR3 runs to 17 residues.